The rows below give T cell receptor beta chains drawn from one sample of a study of blood T cells in healthy people across ages. TCRdb re-derived calls from the 5' RACE reads in MiXCR, one entry per CDR3 protein. Among 650,000 to 1,000,000 distinct CDR3 sequences listed, about 46% were seen once. The sequenced sample consisted of blood. These receptors all stem from a man older than 75 in good health. Each CDR3 is given with its conserved first and last residue. D genes are given only for firm matches. Size is omitted from some rows. Given values are once, few, many or a class for expanded clones.

.	TRBV5-6	TRBD1	TRBJ2-5	CASSFKGDRAFQETQYF	TGTGCCAGCAGCTTCAAAGGAGACAGGGCCTTTCAAGAGACCCAGTACTTC
.	TRBV4-1	TRBD2	TRBJ2-1	CASSDPGLATIEQFF	TGCGCCAGCAGCGATCCGGGACTAGCGACGATTGAGCAGTTCTTC
once	TRBV2	.	TRBJ2-1	CASSRWSRDKFF	TGTGCCAGCAGCCGCTGGTCGCGGGATAAGTTCTTC
.	TRBV6-6	.	TRBJ1-1	CASSYGGGRGNTEAFF	TGTGCCAGCAGTTACGGTGGCGGCAGGGGGAACACTGAAGCTTTCTTT
.	TRBV28	.	TRBJ2-1	CASSLMGNNEQFF	TGTGCCAGCAGTTTAATGGGTAACAATGAGCAGTTCTTC
.	TRBV6-2/TRBV6-3	TRBD2	TRBJ2-7	CASSYSKVAGAYEQYF	TGTGCCAGCAGTTACTCAAAGGTAGCGGGAGCTTACGAGCAGTACTTC
.	TRBV10-3	.	TRBJ2-3	CAISEFRAASTDTQYF	TGTGCCATCAGTGAGTTTAGGGCAGCTAGCACAGATACGCAGTATTTT
.	TRBV7-2	.	TRBJ1-1	CASSLLTGWVRGTEAFF	TGTGCCAGCAGCTTATTAACAGGGTGGGTGCGAGGGACTGAAGCTTTCTTT
.	TRBV6-4	TRBD2	TRBJ2-3	CASTSVAGTTDTQYF	TGTGCCAGCACCTCAGTAGCGGGAACCACAGATACGCAGTATTTT
many	TRBV28	TRBD1	TRBJ1-2	CASSFQGAYGYTF	TGTGCCAGCAGTTTCCAGGGGGCATATGGCTACACCTTC
.	TRBV12-3/TRBV12-4	.	TRBJ1-2	CASRDQGSYGYTF	TGTGCCAGCAGAGACCAGGGATCCTATGGCTACACCTTC
.	TRBV5-1	TRBD2	TRBJ2-5	CASSLSGSLETQYF	TGCGCCAGCAGCTTGAGCGGGAGTCTGGAGACCCAGTACTTC
.	TRBV28	.	TRBJ1-1	CASSPGAYTEAFF	TGTGCCAGCAGTCCCGGGGCCTACACTGAAGCTTTCTTT
many	TRBV2	TRBD1	TRBJ2-4	CASSRDRNIQYF	TGTGCCAGCAGTAGGGACAGAAACATTCAGTACTTC
few	TRBV4-2	.	TRBJ1-6	CASSQVGANSPLHF	TGTGCCAGCAGCCAAGTCGGAGCAAATTCACCCCTCCACTTT
.	TRBV12-3/TRBV12-4	.	TRBJ1-2	CASSRTNYGYTF	TGTGCCAGCAGCAGAACTAACTATGGCTACACCTTC
.	TRBV6-1	TRBD2	TRBJ2-5	CASSPLTGAGGLKETQYF	TGTGCCAGCAGTCCCTTAACGGGAGCGGGAGGGTTAAAAGAGACCCAGTACTTC
few	TRBV19	TRBD1	TRBJ1-1	CASSPRDREAFF	TGTGCCAGTAGTCCCCGGGACAGAGAGGCTTTCTTT
.	TRBV25-1	.	TRBJ2-7	CASSEFVTSGYEQYF	TGTGCCAGCAGTGAATTTGTGACTAGTGGCTACGAGCAGTACTTC
.	TRBV15	TRBD2	TRBJ2-3	CATSTAGDFTDTQYF	TGTGCCACCAGCACAGCGGGGGACTTCACAGATACGCAGTATTTT
few	TRBV15	.	TRBJ2-3	CATSRVGGPDTQYF	TGTGCCACCAGCAGAGTGGGGGGCCCCGATACGCAGTATTTT
few	TRBV3-1	TRBD2	TRBJ2-5	CASSQDLAGVGEQYF	TGTGCCAGCAGCCAAGATCTAGCGGGAGTTGGTGAGCAGTACTTC
few	TRBV7-2	.	TRBJ2-1	CASSLAPPSTEQFF	TGTGCCAGCAGCTTAGCCCCACCTAGCACTGAGCAGTTCTTC
.	TRBV11-1	.	TRBJ2-4	CASSHQDFQIQYF	TGTGCCAGCAGCCACCAGGACTTCCAAATTCAGTACTTC
.	TRBV5-1	.	TRBJ2-1	CASAPGDFNEQFF	TGCGCCAGCGCCCCGGGGGATTTCAATGAGCAGTTCTTC
.	TRBV7-9	.	TRBJ2-7	CASSITSYEQYF	TGTGCCAGCAGCATTACCTCCTACGAGCAGTACTTC
once	TRBV30	.	TRBJ1-1	CAWTDRFNTEAFF	TGTGCCTGGACGGACAGATTTAACACTGAAGCTTTCTTT
.	TRBV20-1	.	TRBJ2-7	CSAGGGQTNSVYEQYF	TGCAGTGCCGGGGGCGGCCAAACAAATTCAGTCTACGAGCAGTACTTC